Given below is one TCR beta chain in context. Its antigen is unknown. The data were taken from a study of OX40 agonist ivuxolimab in advanced cancers. Turning to the study itself: Ivuxolimab is a fully human IgG2 antibody that activates OX40 (CD134).

Whole-study findings and limits: At 0.1-3.0 mg/kg, partial responders had clonal expansion among the lowest observed.

This table comes from immunoSEQ multiplex PCR, and its TCRdb copy is limited to in-frame clones, with some not included. The sample has fewer than 200,000 clones; under 95% are singletons. Per the germline V gene, CDR1 is SEHNR and CDR2 is FQNEAQ (reference sequence). J lost 1 base, V lost 0 bases, and 0 bases had no gene match. The CDR3 length is 14 residues. This TCR came from an adult with an advanced solid tumor such as melanoma, head and neck, liver or kidney cancer. The V and J genes are TRBV7-9 and TRBJ2-7, with 7 bases aligning to TRBD2. Here the sequenced sample was CD4+ or CD8+ T cells sorted from blood, taken in a trial of the OX40 agonist ivuxolimab. The CDR3, as DNA: TGTGCCAGCAGCTTAGCGGGGGGGTCCTACGAGCAGTACTTC. Its protein product is CASSLAGGSYEQYF.